The 21 T cell receptor beta chains below all came from one sample that was sequenced in a study of blood T cell repertoires in COVID-19. Clones were sequenced by immunoSEQ multiplex PCR, and TCRdb holds only the in-frame ones, with some missing. In the table there are some 240,000 clones, more than 65% of which are singletons. The sample consisted of peripheral blood. The receptors derive from a woman aged 40 to 55 who had recovered from COVID-19.

The rearrangement joins TRBV6-5 to TRBJ1-2; D remains ambiguous. The CDR3 consists of 14 residues. V was cut by 8 bases and J by 4 bases, with 17 bases left in between. Germline CDR1 MNHEY, CDR2 SVGAGI. CDR3 sequence (DNA): TGTGCCAGCCGCCCCGACTATCTATTCTATGGCTACACCTTC. Its protein product is CASRPDYLFYGYTF.

CDR3 residues: CASSLLTDYGYTF. The DNA for the CDR3 is TGTGCCAGCAGCTTACTGACAGACTATGGCTACACCTTC. V and J are TRBV11-2 and TRBJ1-2, with a tentative D call TRBD1 (5 bases). Trimming removed 2 bases from V and 3 bases from J, with 7 bases in between. Per the germline V gene, CDR1 is SGHAT and CDR2 is FQNNGV. The CDR3 length is 13 residues.

There are a few counts of this clone. The rearrangement links TRBV7-2 to TRBJ1-1; D unclear. There are 13 residues in the CDR3. The germline V gene has CDR1 SGHTA and CDR2 FQGNSA. V was shortened by 5 bases and J by 1 base, with 8 bases between the two germline ends. CDR3 protein: CASSPAGNTEAFF. For the CDR3, the DNA is TGTGCCAGCAGCCCAGCAGGGAACACTGAAGCTTTCTTT. The full variable domain, with the rest looked up from reference TRBV7-2 and TRBJ1-1, is GAGVSQSPSNKVTEKGKDVELRCDPISGHTALYWYRQSLGQGLEFLIYFQGNSAPDKSGLPSDRFSAERTGGSVSTLTIQRTQQEDSAVYLCASSPAGNTEAFFGQGTRLTVV.

This chain links TRBV10-1 with TRBJ2-3, with 8 bases fitting TRBD2. The V segment lost 6 bases and the J segment 3 bases; nucleotides outside the gene matches: 2. Per the germline V gene, CDR1 is WNHNN and CDR2 is SYGVQD (reference sequence). The CDR3 totals 13 residues. This chain's CDR3 is CASSRLATDTQYF. CDR3 DNA sequence: TGCGCCAGCAGCCGACTAGCGACAGATACGCAGTATTTT.

The chain joins TRBV5-1 to TRBJ2-1; 7 nucleotides match TRBD1. Germline-derived CDR1 and CDR2 are SGHRS and YFSETQ. This CDR3 is built from 14 residues. V lost 3 bases and J lost 4; bases outside the gene matches: 4. In DNA, the CDR3 is TGCGCCAGCAGCTCTCAGGGGGAATACAATGAGCAGTTCTTC. It translates to CASSSQGEYNEQFF.

The chain combines TRBV5-3 with TRBJ2-6; D remains unclear. TRBV5-3 is noted as an ORF with a role that remains uncertain. The CDR3 sequence is 15 residues long. V was shortened by 1 base and J by 2 bases, with 7 bases between the two germline ends. CDR3 in amino acids: CARSLRDAGANVLTF. DNA for the CDR3: TGTGCCAGAAGCTTGAGAGATGCTGGGGCCAACGTCCTGACTTTC.

The chain has TRBV2 and TRBJ1-6; 7 nucleotides match TRBD1. The trim removed 3 bases at V and 5 bases at J, leaving 4 bases unmatched. CDR1 is SNHLY, CDR2 FYNNEI, per germline. This CDR3 region has 15 residues. The CDR3: CASSETGRNNSPLHF. For the CDR3, the DNA is TGTGCCAGCAGTGAGACAGGGCGGAATAATTCACCCCTCCACTTT.

This chain connects TRBV6-5 to TRBJ2-3, with TRBD2 identical over 8 bases. V was clipped by 2 bases and J by 2 bases; unmatched bases: 3. The CDR3 sequence is 15 residues long. CDR1 and CDR2 from the germline V gene are MNHEY and SVGAGI. The CDR3 nucleotides read TGTGCCAGCAGTTACGTAGCGGGGTTCACAGATACGCAGTATTTT. Its protein is CASSYVAGFTDTQYF.

The DNA of the CDR3 is TGCGCCAGCAGCTCGCCACAGTTAATAGAAGCTTTCTTT. Amino acids: CASSSPQLIEAFF. This sequence joins TRBV5-1 and TRBJ1-1; no clear D gene. Trimming removed 3 bases at V and 8 bases at J, with 14 bases between. The germline V gene has CDR1 SGHRS and CDR2 YFSETQ. This CDR3 has 13 residues.

The chain uses TRBV4-3 and TRBJ2-3; D may be TRBD2 (5 bases). The CDR3 spans 17 residues. Germline CDR1 is LGHNA and CDR2 is YSLEER. V lost 1 base, J lost 0 bases, and 14 bases lay in between. CDR3 bases: TGCGCCAGCAGCCAAGGTCTCCAGAGGGCTAGCACAGATACGCAGTATTTT. Translated: CASSQGLQRASTDTQYF.

This clone was counted a few times. This rearrangement joins TRBV7-9 to TRBJ1-5; a possible D gene is TRBD1 (5 bases). Deletions cut 0 bases from V and 3 bases from J, with 6 bases between. The germline gives CDR1 SEHNR, CDR2 FQNEAQ (reference sequence). This CDR3 contains 14 residues. The CDR3 DNA is TGTGCCAGCAGCTTAGCAGGGGACAATCAGCCCCAGCATTTT. This translates into CASSLAGDNQPQHF.

This sequence joins TRBV28 and TRBJ2-1, with 7 bases lining up with TRBD2. J was trimmed by 2 bases and V by 7 bases; bases with no gene match: 8. This CDR3 is 15 amino acids long. In germline, CDR1 is MDHEN, CDR2 SYDVKM. CDR3 nucleotide sequence: TGTGCCAGCATGGGCGGGGGAGGAACCTACAATGAGCAGTTCTTC. Its translation: CASMGGGGTYNEQFF. Using reference TRBV28 and TRBJ2-1 for the parts outside the CDR3, the full variable domain is DVKVTQSSRYLVKRTGEKVFLECVQDMDHENMFWYRQDPGLGLRLIYFSYDVKMKEKGDIPEGYSVSREKKERFSLILESASTNQTSMYLCASMGGGGTYNEQFFGPGTRLTVL.

The chain links TRBV28 to TRBJ2-3; 11 bases agree with TRBD2. CDR3 length: 16 amino acids. The V segment lost 5 bases and the J segment 5 bases; nucleotides outside the gene matches: 9. CDR1 MDHEN and CDR2 SYDVKM come from the germline V gene. Here the CDR3 DNA reads TGTGCCAGCAGTCTTAGCGGGGGGGCCGGTGGAGATACGCAGTATTTT. It translates to CASSLSGGAGGDTQYF.

The rearrangement uses TRBV4-2 and TRBJ2-7, with 10 bases aligning to TRBD2. The CDR3 has 16 amino acids. V was pared by 3 bases and J by 0 bases, with 5 bases of the junction left unmatched. Germline lookup yields CDR1 LGHNA and CDR2 YNFKEQ. Written as DNA, the CDR3 is TGTGCCAGCAGCCATACTAGCGGGGAAGACTCCTACGAGCAGTACTTC. Residues: CASSHTSGEDSYEQYF.

A few counts support this clone. The chain couples TRBV2 to TRBJ2-3; D perhaps matches TRBD1 (6 bases). Germline V CDR1 and CDR2: SNHLY, FYNNEI. V lost 6 bases, J lost 6 bases, and 16 bases lay in between. This CDR3 contains 14 residues. CDR3 residues: CASRWNRVGDTQYF. DNA for the CDR3: TGTGCCAGCAGGTGGAACAGGGTGGGCGATACGCAGTATTTT.

V gene TRBV11-2 combines with J gene TRBJ2-5; D call uncertain. Germline CDR1 and CDR2: SGHAT and FQNNGV. Trimming took 0 bases from V and 1 from J, leaving 3 bases between them. This CDR3 region has 13 residues. The CDR3 loop is CASSLDLQETQYF. CDR3 sequence (DNA): TGTGCCAGCAGCTTAGACCTCCAAGAGACCCAGTACTTC.

Notes on this clone: Since a much larger clone is just one base distant, this may be a read error. The chain combines TRBV7-2 with TRBJ2-2; D is ambiguous. There are 13 residues in the CDR3. Germline values: CDR1 SGHTA, CDR2 FQGNSA. V lost 5 bases, J lost 1 base, and 5 bases lay in between. In nucleotides, the CDR3 is TGTGCCAGCAGCCGACAGAACACCGGGGAGCTGTTTTTT. This codes for CASSRQNTGELFF. The full variable domain, its missing parts supplied by reference TRBV7-2 and TRBJ2-2, is GAGVSQSPSNKVTEKGKDVELRCDPISGHTALYWYRQSLGQGLEFLIYFQGNSAPDKSGLPSDRFSAERTGGSVSTLTIQRTQQEDSAVYLCASSRQNTGELFFGEGSRLTVL.

This clone was seen once. This chain links TRBV7-2 with TRBJ2-7; 9 positions agree with TRBD1. The length of the CDR3 is 17 residues. Germline CDR1 is SGHTA and CDR2 is FQGNSA. V was clipped by 5 bases and J by 1 base; unmatched bases: 12. CDR3 in DNA: TGTGCCAGCAGCCGGACCGAACAGGGGGCGGATTCCTACGAGCAGTACTTC. Translated, it gives CASSRTEQGADSYEQYF.

The chain recombines TRBV13 with TRBJ2-4; D gene ambiguous. CDR3 length equals 15 residues. The germline gives CDR1 PRHDT, CDR2 FYEKMQ (reference sequence). V gave up 5 bases and J gave up 0 bases, with 11 bases separating them. The CDR3 DNA reads as TGTGCCAGCAGCCCCCGTGTTTTAGCCAAAAACATTCAGTACTTC. This sequence encodes CASSPRVLAKNIQYF.

The V and J genes are TRBV19 and TRBJ2-5, with a possible D match to TRBD2 (5 bases). Germline CDR1 is LNHDA and CDR2 is SQIVND (reference sequence). Between the trimmed V and J ends, which lost 5 bases and 0 bases, there was a span of 13 bases. This CDR3 has 15 amino acids. CDR3 DNA: TGTGCCAGTAGTCCACCGGGGTGGTACCAAGAGACCCAGTACTTC. Translated: CASSPPGWYQETQYF.

This rearrangement joins TRBV6-6 to TRBJ2-2, with D possibly being TRBD1 (5 bases). Germline assignment: CDR1 MNHNY and CDR2 SVGAGI (reference sequence). V lost 2 bases and J 5 bases, leaving 9 bases between the germline ends. CDR3 size: 14 residues. The CDR3 DNA is TGTGCCAGCAGTTACCCGACAGAGACCGGGGAGCTGTTTTTT. The encoded protein is CASSYPTETGELFF.